This TCR beta chain comes out of a study of human T cells and chemical hapten exposure. Across the study: 2% DPC applied to an approximately 2 cm by approximately 2 cm arm area sensitized donors. Largely, small differences in pooled library volume made per-sample TCR yields vary. Study outcomes and limitations: Alopecia affected the donors, so their immune response may differ from healthy people's.

A few counts support this clonotype. The antigen is unknown. Each CDR3 protein gets one entry after TCRdb re-called the RACE reads with MiXCR. Among about 340,000 distinct CDR3 sequences, around 7% were seen once, and the ten largest hold roughly 8%. The V end lost 7 bases, the J end lost 3 bases, and 12 bases lay between the germline ends. CDR1 MNHNS and CDR2 SASEGT come from the germline V gene. There are 14 residues in the CDR3. Time point: patch test 1, 2 weeks after DPC sensitization. Treatment noted: therapeutic diphenylcyclopropenone sensitization with weekly scalp DPC. The rearrangement uses TRBV6-1 and TRBJ2-2; no clear D. The source material was whole blood, sampled in connection with sensitization to the hapten diphenylcyclopropenone (DPC). The receptor comes from a woman between 18 and 29 years old with alopecia areata. Some clones in this sample may be carry-over from other donors' samples. CDR3 sequence: CASTTWDHTGELFF. In nucleotides, the CDR3 is TGTGCCAGCACCACTTGGGATCACACCGGGGAGCTGTTTTTT.